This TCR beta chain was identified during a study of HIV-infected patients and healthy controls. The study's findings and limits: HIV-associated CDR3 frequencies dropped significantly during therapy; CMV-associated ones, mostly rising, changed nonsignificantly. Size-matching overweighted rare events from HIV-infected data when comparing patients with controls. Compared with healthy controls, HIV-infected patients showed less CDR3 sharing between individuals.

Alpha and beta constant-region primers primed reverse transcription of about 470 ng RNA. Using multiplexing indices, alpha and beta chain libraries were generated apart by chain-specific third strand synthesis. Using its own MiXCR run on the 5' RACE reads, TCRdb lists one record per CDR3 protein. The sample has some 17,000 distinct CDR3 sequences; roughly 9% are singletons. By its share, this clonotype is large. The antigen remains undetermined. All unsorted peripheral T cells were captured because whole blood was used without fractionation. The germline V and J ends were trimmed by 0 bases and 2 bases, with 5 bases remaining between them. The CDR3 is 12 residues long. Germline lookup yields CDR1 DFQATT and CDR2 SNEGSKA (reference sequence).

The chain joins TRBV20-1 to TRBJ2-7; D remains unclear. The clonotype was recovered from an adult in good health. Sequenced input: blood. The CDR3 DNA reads TGCAGTGCTAGAGACCCCGCCTACGAGCAGTACTTC. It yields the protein CSARDPAYEQYF.